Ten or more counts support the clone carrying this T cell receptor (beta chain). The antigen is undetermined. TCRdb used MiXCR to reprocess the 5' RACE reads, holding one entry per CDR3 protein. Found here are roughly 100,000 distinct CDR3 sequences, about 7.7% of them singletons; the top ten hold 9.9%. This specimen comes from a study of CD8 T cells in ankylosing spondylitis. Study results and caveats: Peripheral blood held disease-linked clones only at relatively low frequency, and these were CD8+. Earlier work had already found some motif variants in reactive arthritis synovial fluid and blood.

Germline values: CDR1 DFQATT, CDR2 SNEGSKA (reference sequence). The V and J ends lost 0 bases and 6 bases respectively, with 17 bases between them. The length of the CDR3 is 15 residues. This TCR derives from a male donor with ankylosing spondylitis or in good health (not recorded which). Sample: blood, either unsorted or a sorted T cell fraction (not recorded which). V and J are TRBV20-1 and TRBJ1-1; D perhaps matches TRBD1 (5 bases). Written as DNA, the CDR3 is TGCAGTGCTAGAGATCGTCGGCAGGGCGGGTCTGAAGCTTTCTTT. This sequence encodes CSARDRRQGGSEAFF.